Listed here are 27 T cell receptor beta chains from one sample, sequenced in a study of T cell responses to AZD1222 COVID-19 vaccine. Measured with immunoSEQ multiplex PCR; TCRdb has only the in-frame clones, and not every one. Of 150,000 to 200,000 clones in the sample, about 89% were seen once. Sequenced material: peripheral blood, taken on day 0 of MenACWY control vaccination. The receptor set was obtained from an adult in good health.

The J gene is TRBJ1-1, the V gene TRBV6-2 or TRBV6-3; 8 nucleotides line up with TRBD1. Germline CDR1 is MNHEY and CDR2 is SVGEGT. The trim removed 2 bases at V and 0 bases at J, leaving 8 bases unmatched. The CDR3 has 17 residues. The DNA for the CDR3 is TGTGCCAGCAGTTACGGACAGGGCGCGAGAATGAACACTGAAGCTTTCTTT. It yields the protein CASSYGQGARMNTEAFF.

The genes are TRBV27 and TRBJ2-1, with 9 nucleotides matching TRBD1. The CDR3 loop spans 15 amino acids. CDR1 MNHEY and CDR2 SMNVEV come from the germline V gene (reference sequence). After removal of 3 bases from V and 12 bases from J, the junction contained 12 bases not matched to a gene. The CDR3 reads CASSLGQGIVDGQFF. Written as DNA, the CDR3 is TGTGCCAGCAGTTTGGGACAGGGAATCGTCGATGGGCAGTTCTTC.

Points on this clone: Other DNA sequences in this sample translate to the same CDR3. In DNA, the CDR3 is TGTGCCAGCAGTGAACGAGGTTACGAGCAGTACTTC. This encodes CASSERGYEQYF. The chain couples TRBV2 to TRBJ2-7; D is uncertain. V shed 2 bases and J shed 4 bases, with 6 bases lying between them. Germline lookup yields CDR1 SNHLY and CDR2 FYNNEI. The CDR3 is made up of 12 amino acids.

V gene TRBV27 combines with J gene TRBJ1-4; TRBD1 aligns across 8 bases. Germline values: CDR1 MNHEY, CDR2 SMNVEV (reference sequence). This CDR3 is built from 16 residues. Germline trimming cut 1 base from V and 7 bases from J; bases unmatched to any gene: 8. CDR3 loop: CASSLWTGTGGEKLFF. CDR3 DNA: TGTGCCAGCAGTTTATGGACAGGGACTGGGGGTGAAAAACTGTTTTTT.

This chain uses TRBV3-1 (or the pseudogene TRBV3-2) with TRBJ1-2; a weak D match, TRBD1 (6 bases). Looked up from germline, CDR1 is LGHDT and CDR2 is YNNKEL (reference sequence). This CDR3 contains 15 residues. V lost 3 bases, J lost 2 bases, and 13 bases lay in between. The CDR3 nucleotides are TGTGCCAGCAGCCATCGCCCGGGACAAAACTATGGCTACACCTTC. Amino acids: CASSHRPGQNYGYTF.

The CDR3 DNA follows: TGTGCCAGTAACTCCGGGTCCGCCTCCTACAATGAGCAGTTCTTC. It translates to CASNSGSASYNEQFF. The V gene is TRBV19, the J gene TRBJ2-1; no clear D. V was clipped by 7 bases and J by 0 bases, with 13 bases between them. The germline V gene encodes CDR1 LNHDA and CDR2 SQIVND (reference sequence). The CDR3 has 15 amino acids.

The rearrangement joins TRBV30 to TRBJ2-2; D tentatively reads TRBD1 or TRBD2 (6 bases each). The CDR3 runs to 13 residues. Germline CDR1 GTSNPN, CDR2 SVGIG (reference sequence). This CDR3 is CVGGIANTGELFF. CDR3 coding DNA: TGTGTCGGGGGCATAGCGAACACCGGGGAGCTGTTTTTT. Complete variable domain (other parts from reference TRBV30 and TRBJ2-2): SQTIHQWPATLVQPVGSPLSLECTVEGTSNPNLYWYRQAAGRGLQLLFYSVGIGQISSEVPQNLSASRPQDRQFILSSKKLLLSDSGFYLCVGGIANTGELFFGEGSRLTVL.

The chain recombines TRBV4-1 with TRBJ1-5, with unresolved D. Germline-derived CDR1 and CDR2 are MGHRA and YSYEKL. V was pared by 0 bases and J by 4 bases, with 10 bases between. This CDR3 contains 15 residues. CDR3 protein: CASSQDGGPNQPQHF. As DNA, the CDR3 is TGCGCCAGCAGCCAAGATGGAGGCCCTAATCAGCCCCAGCATTTT.

Concerning this clone: Other nucleotide sequences from this sample produce the same CDR3. The chain recombines TRBV2 with TRBJ2-7; D not certain. This CDR3 is built from 12 residues. Germline CDR1 is SNHLY and CDR2 is FYNNEI. V was pared by 5 bases and J by 0 bases, with 5 bases between. CDR3 sequence: CASSPSSYEQYF. The CDR3 region has the DNA TGTGCCAGCAGTCCGAGCTCCTACGAGCAGTACTTC.

This rearrangement joins TRBV27 to TRBJ2-7; 9 nucleotides match TRBD2. This CDR3 spans 15 amino acids. Germline CDR1 reads MNHEY; CDR2 reads SMNVEV (reference sequence). With 6 bases clipped from V and 2 bases from J, the junction kept 8 bases outside the gene matches. CDR3 in DNA: TGTGCCAGCAGGGTACTTGCGGGAGGGGCCTACGAGCAGTACTTC. It is translated as CASRVLAGGAYEQYF.

The V and J genes are TRBV6-5 and TRBJ1-1, with TRBD1 as a possible D gene (6 bases). Looked up from germline, CDR1 is MNHEY and CDR2 is SVGAGI. This CDR3 has 14 residues. V was pared by 2 bases and J by 6 bases, with 13 bases between. This CDR3 reads CASSYLGARSEAFF. The CDR3 DNA reads TGTGCCAGCAGTTACCTGGGGGCGAGGTCTGAAGCTTTCTTT.

In this sample, this clone turned up once. The gene calls are TRBV18 and TRBJ1-1, with a weak D call TRBD1 (6 bases). The CDR3 has 15 residues. Trimming removed 3 bases at V and 1 base at J, with 12 bases between. Germline loops: CDR1 KGHSH, CDR2 LQKENI. The DNA of the CDR3 is TGTGCCAGCTCACCTATGGACAGCAGGAACACTGAAGCTTTCTTT. Residues: CASSPMDSRNTEAFF.

The chain combines TRBV10-3 with TRBJ2-1, with no clear D. Trimming took off 0 bases at V and 4 bases at J, with 7 bases between the two ends. CDR1 is ENHRY and CDR2 is SYGVKD in the germline V gene. CDR3 length equals 14 residues. CDR3 loop: CAISESTQYNEQFF. The DNA for the CDR3 is TGTGCCATCAGTGAGTCGACTCAGTACAATGAGCAGTTCTTC.

The V and J genes are TRBV19 and TRBJ2-2; 14 bases are shared with TRBD2. This CDR3 is built from 14 residues. Germline V gene data show CDR1 as LNHDA and CDR2 as SQIVND (reference sequence). J gave up 7 bases and V 6 bases, and 1 base lay outside the gene matches. The CDR3 DNA reads as TGTGCCAGTAGGGGACTAGCGGGGGACGGGGAGCTGTTTTTT. Amino acids: CASRGLAGDGELFF.

The chain uses TRBV3-1 (or the pseudogene TRBV3-2) and TRBJ2-7, with D possibly matching TRBD2 (5 bases). Germline assignment: CDR1 LGHDT and CDR2 YNNKEL (reference sequence). V lost 4 bases and J 2 bases, leaving 12 bases between the germline ends. The CDR3 covers 14 residues. CDR3 nucleotide sequence: TGTGCCAGCAGCCCCACACTAGGTACCTACGAGCAGTACTTC. As protein: CASSPTLGTYEQYF.

J is TRBJ1-1 and V is TRBV29-1, with a tentative D call TRBD1 (5 bases). This CDR3 is built from 13 residues. V lost 6 bases, J lost 6 bases, and 17 bases lay in between. Germline CDR1 is SQVTM and CDR2 is ANQGSEA. CDR3 sequence (DNA): TGCAGCGTCTCCTTGGGGCAGAGCTCTGAAGCTTTCTTT. Translated: CSVSLGQSSEAFF.

The chain uses TRBV28 and TRBJ2-1, with D possibly matching TRBD2 (6 bases). Germline V CDR1 and CDR2: MDHEN, SYDVKM. Trimming pared 2 bases from V and 1 base from J, leaving 18 bases between. This CDR3 region has 18 residues. The CDR3 spells CASSLSRRRDRSYNEQFF. CDR3 coding DNA: TGTGCCAGCAGTTTAAGTAGAAGGCGGGATAGATCCTACAATGAGCAGTTCTTC.

The V gene is TRBV5-1, the J gene TRBJ2-5; 8 bases line up with TRBD2. The ends lost 0 bases at V and 3 bases at J; junction bases unmatched: 1. The CDR3 is 14 residues long. Per the germline V gene, CDR1 is SGHRS and CDR2 is YFSETQ. CDR3 sequence: CASSLAGREETQYF. CDR3 nucleotide sequence: TGCGCCAGCAGCTTGGCCGGGAGGGAAGAGACCCAGTACTTC.

The V and J genes are TRBV9 and TRBJ1-2; TRBD1 might be the D (5 bases). The V and J ends lost 0 bases and 6 bases respectively, with 18 bases between them. The CDR3 is 16 amino acids. Looked up from germline, CDR1 is SGDLS and CDR2 is YYNGEE. CDR3 sequence: CASSVGVEGPSNGYTF. The CDR3 DNA reads TGTGCCAGCAGCGTAGGTGTTGAGGGGCCCTCGAATGGCTACACCTTC.

This clone has just one count. The rearrangement uses TRBV28 and TRBJ1-1; no clear D gene. Germline values: CDR1 MDHEN, CDR2 SYDVKM. The CDR3 consists of 11 residues. The DNA for the CDR3 is TGTGCTCTTCAGCGGGGCACTGAAGCTTTCTTT. Translated, it gives CALQRGTEAFF.

The CDR3 DNA is TGTGCCACCAGCAGAGCGCGAGGCAATGAGCAGTTCTTC. Its protein is CATSRARGNEQFF. The genes are TRBV15 and TRBJ2-1; D unclear. The CDR3 contains 13 residues. The V gene lost 1 base and the J gene lost 6 bases, with 7 bases spanning the gap. The germline V gene has CDR1 LNHNV and CDR2 YYDKDF (reference sequence).

V usage is TRBV28 and J usage is TRBJ1-4; 11 nucleotides agree with TRBD1. This CDR3 is 16 amino acids long. Germline V gene sequence: CDR1 MDHEN, CDR2 SYDVKM. After removal of 6 bases from V and 4 bases from J, the junction contained 7 bases not matched to a gene. The DNA of the CDR3 is TGTGCCAGCAGCTCGGGACAGGGGGGACGTAATGAAAAACTGTTTTTT. Protein product: CASSSGQGGRNEKLFF. Filled out from reference TRBV28 and TRBJ1-4, the complete variable domain reads DVKVTQSSRYLVKRTGEKVFLECVQDMDHENMFWYRQDPGLGLRLIYFSYDVKMKEKGDIPEGYSVSREKKERFSLILESASTNQTSMYLCASSSGQGGRNEKLFFGSGTQLSVL.

J is TRBJ1-2 and V is TRBV7-9; 10 bases agree with TRBD1. The V gene's germline CDR1 is SEHNR and CDR2 FQNEAQ (reference sequence). This CDR3 has 14 residues. The ends lost 0 bases at V and 8 bases at J; junction bases unmatched: 3. CDR3: CASSLAGQGRGYTF. The DNA of the CDR3 is TGTGCCAGCAGCTTAGCGGGACAGGGGCGGGGCTACACCTTC.

The chain has TRBV28 and TRBJ2-3, with TRBD1 matching 7 bases. CDR3 size: 15 residues. V shed 2 bases, J shed 1 base, and the junction held 3 bases outside the gene matches. Germline CDR1 reads MDHEN; CDR2 reads SYDVKM. Written as DNA, the CDR3 is TGTGCCAGCAGTTTACGACAGGGTGGCACAGATACGCAGTATTTT. Translated, it gives CASSLRQGGTDTQYF.

V is TRBV28 and J is TRBJ2-7, with 9 bases aligning to TRBD1. J lost 0 bases, V lost 4 bases, and 7 bases had no gene match. This CDR3 has 16 amino acids. Germline assignment: CDR1 MDHEN and CDR2 SYDVKM. The CDR3 sequence: CASSSSGTGSSYEQYF. CDR3 DNA: TGTGCCAGCAGTTCCTCCGGGACAGGGAGCTCCTACGAGCAGTACTTC.

The chain carries TRBV10-3 and TRBJ2-7; 10 bases map to TRBD2. Germline trimming cut 7 bases from V and 6 bases from J; bases unmatched to any gene: 6. CDR1 ENHRY and CDR2 SYGVKD come from the germline V gene. The CDR3 length is 13 residues. The CDR3 DNA sequence: TGTGCCATCACCGACTCTAGCGGGGGCGAGCAGTACTTC. It codes for CAITDSSGGEQYF.

The chain joins TRBV27 to TRBJ2-7; D not resolved. V gave up 7 bases and J gave up 9 bases, with 16 bases separating them. Germline V gene sequence: CDR1 MNHEY, CDR2 SMNVEV (reference sequence). CDR3 length equals 12 residues. Here the CDR3 reads CASTPPEGGQYF. CDR3 coding DNA: TGTGCCAGCACCCCACCGGAAGGTGGGCAGTACTTC.